The entry below describes one T cell receptor (beta chain). Produced via immunoSEQ multiplex PCR; TCRdb's table is partial and in-frame only. This repertoire shows 250,000 to 350,000 clones, around four fifths found once; its top ten account for around 4%. The data were obtained in a study of blood T cell repertoires in COVID-19. Across the whole study: Nucleic acid was either cDNA or gDNA, and it came from T cells, B-cell-depleted T cells, or PBMCs.

Trimming removed 5 bases at V and 3 bases at J, with 19 bases between. CDR1 is LNHDA and CDR2 is SQIVND in the germline V gene (reference sequence). The CDR3 runs to 16 residues. J is TRBJ1-1 and V is TRBV19, with D uncertain. The sequence came from a woman aged 45-59 years with active or convalescent COVID-19. The source material was peripheral blood. CDR3 coding DNA: TGTGCCAGTAGTGCACCATGGGCAAATGTGGACACTGAAGCTTTCTTT. Translation gives CASSAPWANVDTEAFF.